The source of this T cell receptor (beta chain) is a study of identical twins (dated by TCRdb to about 2016). About the investigation overall: TCR alpha and beta repertoires from monozygotic twins, unrelated adults of various ages and cord blood were deep-sequenced to test whether fetal clonotypes persist. To rule out contamination, replicate twin experiments were performed at different times with different library preparation protocols. What the research found in general, with its limitations: Compared with coincidental sharing between unrelated individuals, out-of-frame TCR alpha sequences shared between twins had an excess of sequences with low generation probability. Because the same donors could not be followed over many years, the conclusions relied on cross-sectional statistical analysis. Zero-insertion analyses could be partly confounded by invariant T cells such as MAIT and iNKT, though diverse VJ usage argued against such confounding for most clonotypes. The excess sharing between twins in beta out-of-frame sequences was weaker because fewer shared sequences reduced the signal-to-noise ratio. Fewer insertions were carried by abundant cord blood beta clonotypes, a similar but weaker trend appeared in young adult naive repertoires, and no such trend appeared in memory repertoires. Recombination models systematically underestimated out-of-frame TCR alpha sharing in monozygotic twins but agreed with sharing between unrelated individuals.

The CDR3 runs 14 residues from the cysteine to the phenylalanine. Of the read, only the CDR3 DNA is kept; its 42 bases are in frame from base 1. Looking up the germline V gene yields CDR1 KGHSH and CDR2 LQKENI. The trim is 1 base for V and 3 bases for J, with a gap of 10 bases between the germline ends. Libraries came from 5' RACE. The sequencing machine was an Illumina HiSeq 2000. Template switching introduced a universal primer binding site; the final cDNA contained a unique molecular identifier, enabling accurate counting of TCR cDNA molecules. Specific primers in the conserved constant-segment region were used to synthesize first-strand cDNA for the TCR alpha and beta chains. To control for contamination, each cDNA library was double barcoded with a SMART-Mk sample barcode plus Illumina barcodes. Two successive PCR steps introduced TruSeq adapter sequences along with Illumina sample barcodes. The Illumina HiSeq platform was used with custom primers to sequence TCR alpha and beta cDNA libraries. Per the source publication's procedure: Unique molecular identifiers were extracted from raw reads with MiGEC, and CDR3 positions were determined with MiXCR. Recombination models were inferred per individual with the repgenHMM and IGoR tools using an EM algorithm. The analysis of shared clonotypes was done with the tcR package in R, with sharing normalized by the product of cloneset sizes. To study raw recombination without the effects of thymic and clonal selection, out-of-frame nonproductive sequences were analyzed. TCRdb handled the public reads itself, with Q25 trimming in fastp and clone calling in MiXCR, and kept productive beta chains. One record per CDR3 amino acid sequence lists the most common genes and DNA. The V and J calls and clone size are TCRdb's, not the authors'. The sample table lists 420,000 or so distinct CDR3 sequences, around 18% of them with a count of one. The ten most abundant clones make up 12% of the sample.

As concerns this clonotype: Its recognized antigen is unknown. Qualities for individual bases were not recorded, and no much larger clone is one base off.

All donors were healthy Caucasians. The study also sequenced three unrelated non-twin adults: a male aged 18 to 30, a male aged 50 to 59 and a female aged 50 to 59. Miltenyi CD45RO+ enrichment and human naive T-cell isolation kits were used to isolate memory (CD45RO+) and naive T cells from PBMC. This receptor chain uses TRBV18 and TRBJ2-7, and the D gene may be TRBD1, 6 bases matching. The sample was naive T cells sorted from blood. The intended sense of this specimen's cell subset or site label: cells isolated with a human naive T-cell isolation kit. The sequence was obtained from a man aged 45-65 years in good health. The DNA reads as follows: TGTGCCAGCTCACCACTCCACAGGGACTACGAGCAGTACTTC. Protein translation: CASSPLHRDYEQYF.